This T cell receptor (beta chain) was obtained from a study of naive and memory T cell subsets. Broader study findings: Far more TCRs reportedly came from tuberculin skin test site biopsies.

This CDR3 is built from 13 residues. Per germline, CDR1 MNHEY and CDR2 SVGAGI. With 2 bases removed from V and 5 bases from J, the gap between germline ends came to 9 bases. As to treatment: skin biopsy from PPD injection site in Mantoux-positive individual. An oligonucleotide containing a UMI was ligated to the 3' end of TCR cDNA. Ligated cDNA underwent four rounds of PCR with nested alpha and beta constant region primers and SP2. One entry per CDR3 protein results from TCRdb running MiXCR on the UMI-ligation and nested PCR reads. This sample yields some 15,000 distinct CDR3 sequences, of which about 5% are seen a single time; around 7.5% belongs to the top ten. By sample share, this clonotype is large. Its specificity is not known.

Sequencing was performed on skin, taken from a tuberculin skin test site. This receptor was obtained from an adult in good health. The genes are TRBV6-5 and TRBJ2-5, with D possibly TRBD1 on 5 matching bases. The DNA of the CDR3 is TGTGCCAGCAGTTACCTGACAGCGGAGACCCAGTACTTC. As protein: CASSYLTAETQYF.